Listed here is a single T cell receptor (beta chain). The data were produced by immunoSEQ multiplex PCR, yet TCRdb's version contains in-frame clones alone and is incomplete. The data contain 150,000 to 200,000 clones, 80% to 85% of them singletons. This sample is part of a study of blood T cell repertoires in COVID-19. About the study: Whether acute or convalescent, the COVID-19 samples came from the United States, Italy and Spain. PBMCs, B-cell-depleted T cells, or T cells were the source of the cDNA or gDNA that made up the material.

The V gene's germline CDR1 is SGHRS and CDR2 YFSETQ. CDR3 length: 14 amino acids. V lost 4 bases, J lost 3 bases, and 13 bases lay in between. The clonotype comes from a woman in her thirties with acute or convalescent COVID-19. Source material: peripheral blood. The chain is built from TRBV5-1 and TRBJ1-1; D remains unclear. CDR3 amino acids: CASSKEVEDTEAFF. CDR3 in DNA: TGCGCCAGCAGCAAGGAGGTGGAGGACACTGAAGCTTTCTTT.